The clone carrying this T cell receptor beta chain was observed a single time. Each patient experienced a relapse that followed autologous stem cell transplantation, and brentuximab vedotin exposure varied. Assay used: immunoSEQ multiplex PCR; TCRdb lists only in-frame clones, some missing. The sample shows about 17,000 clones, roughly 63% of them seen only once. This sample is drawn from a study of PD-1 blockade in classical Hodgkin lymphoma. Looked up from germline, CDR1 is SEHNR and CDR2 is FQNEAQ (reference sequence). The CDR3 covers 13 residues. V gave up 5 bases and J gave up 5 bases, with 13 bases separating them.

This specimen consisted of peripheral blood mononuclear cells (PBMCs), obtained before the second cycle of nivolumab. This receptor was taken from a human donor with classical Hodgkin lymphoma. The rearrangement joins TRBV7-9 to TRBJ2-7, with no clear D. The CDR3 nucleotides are TGTGCCAGCAGCACAATGGGGAACCACGAGCAGTACTTC. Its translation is CASSTMGNHEQYF.